The rows below give T cell receptor beta chains drawn from one sample of a study of shared clonotypes between healthy human individuals. Assay used: immunoSEQ multiplex PCR; TCRdb lists only in-frame clones, some missing. The sample has 2 million to 2.5 million clones, approximately 93% seen once. Sequencing was performed on naive CD4+ T cells from PBMCs. These receptors all stem from a young man in good health. Some clones in this sample may be carry-over from other donors' samples. Each CDR3 is given with its conserved first and last residue. A D gene is named only where the DNA matches it firmly.

V gene	J gene	D gene	CDR3 DNA	CDR3 protein
TRBV28	TRBJ2-7	NA	TGTGCCAGCAGCGAACTAAGCCCCAAGAAGTACGAGCAGTACTTC	CASSELSPKKYEQYF
TRBV4-2	TRBJ1-2	TRBD1	TGTGCCAGCAGCCCGGGACAGGGGCACTATGGCTACACCTTC	CASSPGQGHYGYTF
TRBV5-6	TRBJ1-1	NA	TGTGCCAGCAGCTTGCCGGGGGGGAGAATGAACACTGAAGCTTTCTTT	CASSLPGGRMNTEAFF
TRBV7-6	TRBJ2-7	NA	TGTGCCAGCAGCTTAGAAGTGGGGGAGCAGTACTTC	CASSLEVGEQYF
TRBV6-5	TRBJ2-2	NA	TGTGCCACCTTAGAGCCCAGGGGCGACACCGGGGAGCTGTTTTTT	CATLEPRGDTGELFF
TRBV7-2	TRBJ2-7	TRBD1	TGTGCCAGCAGCTCCCCCGGGACAGGCCTATACGAGCAGTACTTC	CASSSPGTGLYEQYF
TRBV19	TRBJ1-6	NA	TGTGCCAGTAGTACGACAGCCCGGGGGAGTTCACCCCTCCACTTT	CASSTTARGSSPLHF
TRBV5-4	TRBJ2-1	TRBD1	TGTGCCAGCAGCTTGCGACAGGGGACCTACAATGAGCAGTTCTTC	CASSLRQGTYNEQFF
TRBV5-4	TRBJ2-1	TRBD2	TGTGCCAGCAGTTATCCGGGACTAGCGAGGTACAATGAGCAGTTCTTC	CASSYPGLARYNEQFF
TRBV29-1	TRBJ1-1	NA	TGCAGCGTGACGAACACTGAAGCTTTCTTT	CSVTNTEAFF
TRBV9	TRBJ2-7	NA	TGTGCCAGCAGCGTAGCCCTCGGGGTTAACTACGAGCAGTACTTC	CASSVALGVNYEQYF
TRBV2	TRBJ2-4	NA	TGTGCCAGCAGGGAGGATTTGGGCTTGAAAGCCAAAAACATTCAGTACTTC	CASREDLGLKAKNIQYF
TRBV28	TRBJ2-3	TRBD1	TGTGCCAGCAGTGAGGACAGGGGTACAGATACGCAGTATTTT	CASSEDRGTDTQYF
TRBV7-8	TRBJ1-6	TRBD1	TGTGCCAGCAGCTTCGGGGGGACAGACAATTCACCCCTCCACTTT	CASSFGGTDNSPLHF
TRBV14	TRBJ2-1	NA	TGTGCCAGCAGCCGGGGCATACTAGCACCGAGCTCCTACAATGAGCAGTTCTTC	CASSRGILAPSSYNEQFF
TRBV6-1	TRBJ2-3	TRBD2	TGTGCCCACGGGAGGAGCGGGAAGGCCACAGATACGCAGTATTTT	CAHGRSGKATDTQYF